The source of this T cell receptor (beta chain) is a study of blood T cells in healthy people across ages. On this clonotype: One end of the junction varies from germline; a read error may be responsible.

Sample-barcoded 5' priming and a J-beta primer mix drove a second PCR of 7 to 11 cycles. TCRdb reprocessed the 5' RACE reads via MiXCR and lists one record per CDR3 protein. The sample records approximately 2,000,000 distinct CDR3 sequences, approximately 39% being singletons. The people who gave samples were healthy Caucasians from Russia, aged about 6 to 100. Germline-derived CDR1 and CDR2 are MDHEN and SYDVKM. The CDR3 length is 13 residues. The sequenced material came from blood. The sequence derives from a human donor in good health. The genes are TRBV28 and TRBJ1-2, with unresolved D. CDR3 amino acids: CAGSEPQLNGYTF. CDR3 in DNA: TGTGCCGGCAGTGAGCCCCAACTTAATGGCTACACCTTC.